The rows below give T cell receptor beta chains drawn from one sample of a study of T cells in Graves' hyperthyroidism and ophthalmopathy. Using its own MiXCR run on the multiplex PCR reads, TCRdb lists one record per CDR3 protein. The sample has approximately 200,000 distinct CDR3 sequences, roughly 18% seen once; the top ten hold just under 45%. Specimen: blood. These receptors were obtained from a man aged 40-55 years with Graves' hyperthyroidism. CDR3s include the opening cysteine and the closing phenylalanine or tryptophan. A D gene is named only where the DNA matches it firmly. A clone size is listed for some rows: how often the clone was seen (once, few, many), or a class if it is expanded.

v_gene,d_gene,abundance,CDR3aa
TRBV7-9,.,few,CASSPRTNSGNTIYF
TRBV24-1,.,.,CATSGNSGEQYF
TRBV20-1,.,few,CSAGAQDSGANVLTF
TRBV5-1,.,many,CASSSAGMETQYF
TRBV9,.,few,CASSVAGDTEAFF
TRBV30,.,many,CAWSVYPEQPQHF
TRBV28,.,many,CASGGGINYGYTF
TRBV7-9,.,.,CASSLIGSGEGGTGQAEQFF
TRBV11-3,.,.,CASSYLGGAQETQYF
TRBV2,.,many,CASSEDNYGYTF
TRBV5-1,.,once,CASSTNPRQDDEQFF
TRBV4-3,TRBD1,few,CASSQNRDSRNEKLFF
TRBV28,TRBD1,many,CASSLGQGGTYNSPLHF
TRBV30,TRBD1,.,CAWSVAAGGRGNQPQHF
TRBV20-1,.,many,CSARDEGQAFF
TRBV6-2/TRBV6-3,.,many,CASSYAGGGNQPQHF
TRBV20-1,.,many,CSANRDIQETQYF
TRBV7-3,.,.,CASSSRGRETQYF
TRBV5-1,.,.,CASSFHRALSTGELFF
TRBV19,.,.,CASSTYRSGYTF
TRBV28,TRBD1,many,CASSLAGGGGNQPQHF
TRBV7-3,.,many,CASKGFGANVLTF
TRBV28,.,many,CASEAGQDYGYTF
TRBV12-3/TRBV12-4,TRBD1,many,CASSLVGTGIQPQHF
TRBV20-1,.,.,CSADRIDSGNTIYF
TRBV19,.,.,CASSRTLTGGEELFF
TRBV18,.,many,CASSPQGKVDQPQHF
TRBV2,TRBD1,.,CASRPGTAGYGYTF
TRBV6-1,.,many,CASSFLTGTRYGYTF
TRBV20-1,.,many,CSARRTSTYEQYF
TRBV12-3/TRBV12-4,TRBD2,few,CASSSLAGGQTDTQYF
TRBV20-1,TRBD1,many,CSARAGTGDRYTF
TRBV20-1,TRBD1,few,CSARTGVGYNEQFF
TRBV6-1,.,many,CASSRTGLEQYF
TRBV7-9,TRBD1,.,CASSHLDRGDYGYTF
TRBV7-2,.,many,CASSFGVNSPLHF
TRBV5-1,.,many,CASSLGSFNEQYF
TRBV20-1,.,many,CSARWRVDSYEQYF
TRBV28,.,.,CASSLGGGTHQPQHF
TRBV12-3/TRBV12-4,.,many,CASSLGQAADTQYF
TRBV3-2,.,once,CASGDRGQDGYTF
TRBV28,.,many,CASSGPPGYHEQYF
TRBV12-3/TRBV12-4,.,many,CASSSTDGEAFF
TRBV11-3,TRBD1,.,CASSSSSFPGQTTNEKLFF
TRBV19,.,.,CASSRGRGNYGYTF
TRBV6-2/TRBV6-3,.,few,CASSYGEAGNSPLHF
TRBV7-9,TRBD2,.,CASSLPYRLAGGQDTQYF
TRBV2,TRBD2,many,CASSVAGTGELFF
TRBV4-2,.,few,CASSQGYQSHNEKLFF
TRBV12-3/TRBV12-4,.,few,CASSHRDGLYNEQFF
TRBV5-1,TRBD1,many,CASSLLTGEETQYF
TRBV6-1,.,many,CASRHAGTANYGYTF
TRBV4-2,TRBD2,.,CASSQVSGVSYEQYF
TRBV7-2,TRBD1,many,CASSLHSGGNYGYTF
TRBV6-2/TRBV6-3,.,.,CASSYSSSGLGNTIYF
TRBV9,.,.,CASSVSLGRSSYNEQFF
TRBV28,.,few,CASSPDGTNEKLFF